This TCR beta chain was captured by sequencing in a study of cytomegalovirus exposure and HLA in healthy donors. 13 Jbeta primers and 60 Vbeta primers were used for the PCR. Profiled with immunoSEQ multiplex PCR; TCRdb holds only in-frame clones, not every one. Found here are 150,000 to 200,000 clones, about four fifths of them singletons; the top ten hold about 2.3%. This clone was recorded a few times. The CDR3 has 13 residues. Looked up from germline, CDR1 is SQVTM and CDR2 is ANQGSEA. Trimming at V came to 7 bases and at J to 8 bases, leaving 13 bases not matched to a gene. This receptor was taken from a woman aged 50 to 60 in good health and CMV-seronegative. The sample was PBMCs. The chain couples TRBV29-1 to TRBJ1-2, with 7 positions matching TRBD1. CDR3 amino acids: CSARQGPTEGYTF. CDR3 nucleotides: TGCAGCGCCCGACAGGGACCTACGGAAGGCTACACCTTC.